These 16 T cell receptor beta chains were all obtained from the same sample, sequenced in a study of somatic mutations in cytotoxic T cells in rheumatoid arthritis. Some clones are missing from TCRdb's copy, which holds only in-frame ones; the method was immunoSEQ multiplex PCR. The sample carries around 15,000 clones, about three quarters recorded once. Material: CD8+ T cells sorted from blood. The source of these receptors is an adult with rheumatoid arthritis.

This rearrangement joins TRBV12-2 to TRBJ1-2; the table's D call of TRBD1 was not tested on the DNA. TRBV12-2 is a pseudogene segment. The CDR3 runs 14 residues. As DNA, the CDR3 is TGTGCAAGTCGCCGTAGACAGGGGTCGGACGGCTACACCTTC. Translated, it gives CASRRRQGSDGYTF.

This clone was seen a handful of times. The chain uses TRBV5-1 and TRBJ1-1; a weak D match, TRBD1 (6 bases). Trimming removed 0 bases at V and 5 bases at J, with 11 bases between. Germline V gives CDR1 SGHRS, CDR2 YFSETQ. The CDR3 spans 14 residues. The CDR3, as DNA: TGCGCCAGCAGCTTGGTAGGGAGGGGGACTGAAGCTTTCTTT. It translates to CASSLVGRGTEAFF.

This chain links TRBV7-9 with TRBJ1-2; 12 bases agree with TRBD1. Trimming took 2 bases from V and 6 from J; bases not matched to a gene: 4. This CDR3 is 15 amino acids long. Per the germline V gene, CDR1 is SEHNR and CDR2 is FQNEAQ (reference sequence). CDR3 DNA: TGTGCCAGCAGCTTATCCGGGACAGGGGGCCATGGCTACACCTTC. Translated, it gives CASSLSGTGGHGYTF.

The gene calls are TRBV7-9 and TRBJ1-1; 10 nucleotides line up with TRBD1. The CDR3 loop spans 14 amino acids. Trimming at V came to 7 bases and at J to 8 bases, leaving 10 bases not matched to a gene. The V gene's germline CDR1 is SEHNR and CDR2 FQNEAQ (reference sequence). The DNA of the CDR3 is TGTGCCAGCACTCAGACACCGGGACAGGGGGAAGCTTTCTTT. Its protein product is CASTQTPGQGEAFF.

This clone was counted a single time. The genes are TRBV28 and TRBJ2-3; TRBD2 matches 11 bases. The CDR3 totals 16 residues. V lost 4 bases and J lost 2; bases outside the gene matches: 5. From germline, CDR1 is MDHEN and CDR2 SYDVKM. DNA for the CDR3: TGTGCCAGCAGTTATCTAGCGGGGGGCAACACAGATACGCAGTATTTT. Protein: CASSYLAGGNTDTQYF.

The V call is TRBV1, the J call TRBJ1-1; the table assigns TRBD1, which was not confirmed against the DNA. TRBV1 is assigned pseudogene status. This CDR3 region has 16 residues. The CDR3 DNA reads TGCACCAGCAAAGGAACAGGGCTCGGGCCTTACACTGAAGCTTTCTTT. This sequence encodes CTSKGTGLGPYTEAFF.

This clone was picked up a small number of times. This chain's CDR3 is CATSFRQGLDEQYF. The CDR3 DNA reads as TGTGCCACCAGCTTTCGACAGGGGTTGGACGAGCAGTACTTC. This chain uses TRBV15 with TRBJ2-7, with TRBD1 matching over 8 bases. The CDR3 runs to 14 residues. The J segment lost 5 bases and the V segment lost 5 bases, leaving 8 bases of the junction unmatched. The germline gives CDR1 LNHNV, CDR2 YYDKDF (reference sequence).

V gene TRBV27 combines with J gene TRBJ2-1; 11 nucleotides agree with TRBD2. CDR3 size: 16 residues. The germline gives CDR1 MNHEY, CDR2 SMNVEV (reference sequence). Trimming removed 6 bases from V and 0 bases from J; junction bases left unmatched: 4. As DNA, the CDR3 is TGTGCCAGCAGCCCGGGGACTAGCGGCTCCTACAATGAGCAGTTCTTC. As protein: CASSPGTSGSYNEQFF.

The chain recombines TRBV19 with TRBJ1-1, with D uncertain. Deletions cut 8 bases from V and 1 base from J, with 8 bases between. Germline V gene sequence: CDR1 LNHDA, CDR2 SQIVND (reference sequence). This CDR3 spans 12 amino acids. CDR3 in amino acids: CASSRGNTEAFF. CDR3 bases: TGTGCCAGTTCGCGGGGGAACACTGAAGCTTTCTTT.

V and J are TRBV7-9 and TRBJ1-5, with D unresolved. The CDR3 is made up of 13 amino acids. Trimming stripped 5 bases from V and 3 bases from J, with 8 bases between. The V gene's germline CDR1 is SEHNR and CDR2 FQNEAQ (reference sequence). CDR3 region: CASSLSLNQPQHF. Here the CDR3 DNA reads TGTGCCAGCAGCCTTTCCCTCAATCAGCCCCAGCATTTT.

This chain's CDR3 is CASSVGQGKNEQFF. The CDR3 DNA is TGTGCCAGCAGTGTTGGACAGGGGAAGAATGAGCAGTTCTTC. The V gene is TRBV2, the J gene TRBJ2-1; TRBD1 aligns across 9 bases. The CDR3 runs 14 residues. The J segment lost 7 bases and the V segment lost 4 bases, leaving 5 bases of the junction unmatched. The germline V gene encodes CDR1 SNHLY and CDR2 FYNNEI.

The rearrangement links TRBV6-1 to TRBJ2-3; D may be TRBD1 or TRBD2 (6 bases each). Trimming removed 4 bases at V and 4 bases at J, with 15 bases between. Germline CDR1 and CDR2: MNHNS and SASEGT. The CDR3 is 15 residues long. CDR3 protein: CASSGGAVHADTQYF. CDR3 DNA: TGTGCCAGCAGTGGGGGGGCAGTCCACGCAGATACGCAGTATTTT.

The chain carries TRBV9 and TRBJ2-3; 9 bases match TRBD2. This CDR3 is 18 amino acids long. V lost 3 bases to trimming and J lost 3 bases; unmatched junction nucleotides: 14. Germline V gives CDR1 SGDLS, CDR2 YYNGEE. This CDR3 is CASSGPSGDPLRTDTQYF. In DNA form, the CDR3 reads TGTGCCAGCAGCGGCCCTAGCGGGGATCCCTTGAGGACAGATACGCAGTATTTT. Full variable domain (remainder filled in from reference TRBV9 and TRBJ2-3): DSGVTQTPKHLITATGQRVTLRCSPRSGDLSVYWYQQSLDQGLQFLIQYYNGEERAKGNILERFSAQQFPDLHSELNLSSLELGDSALYFCASSGPSGDPLRTDTQYFGPGTRLTVL.

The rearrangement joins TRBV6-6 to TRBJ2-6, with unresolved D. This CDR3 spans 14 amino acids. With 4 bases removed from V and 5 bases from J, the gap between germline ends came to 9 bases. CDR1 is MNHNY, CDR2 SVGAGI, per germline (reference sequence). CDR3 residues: CASSSLTRANVLTF. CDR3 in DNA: TGTGCCAGCAGTTCCCTTACTCGGGCCAACGTCCTGACTTTC.

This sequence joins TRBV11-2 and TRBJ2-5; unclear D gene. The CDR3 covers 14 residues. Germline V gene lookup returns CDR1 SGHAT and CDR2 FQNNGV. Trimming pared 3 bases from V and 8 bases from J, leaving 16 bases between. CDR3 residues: CASSFSSGSGTQYF. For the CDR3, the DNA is TGTGCCAGCAGCTTCTCGTCCGGTAGTGGAACCCAGTACTTC.

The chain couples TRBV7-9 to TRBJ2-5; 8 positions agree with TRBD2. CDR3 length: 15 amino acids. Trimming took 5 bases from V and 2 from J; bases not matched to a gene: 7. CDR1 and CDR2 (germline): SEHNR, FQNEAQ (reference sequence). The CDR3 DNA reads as TGTGCCAGCAGCATCCGACGCGGGGGGCAAGAGACCCAGTACTTC. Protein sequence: CASSIRRGGQETQYF.